These 16 T cell receptor beta chains were sequenced from one sample in a study of cytomegalovirus exposure and HLA in healthy donors. The PCR had 60 Vbeta and 13 Jbeta primers. Assay used: immunoSEQ multiplex PCR; TCRdb lists only in-frame clones, some missing. The table shows around 180,000 clones, with 84% occurring only once. Sequenced sample: PBMCs. The source is a man between 18 and 29 years old in good health and CMV-seronegative.

The rearrangement links TRBV4-3 to TRBJ2-7; TRBD1 matches at 7 bases. Trimming removed 0 bases from V and 3 bases from J; junction bases left unmatched: 11. CDR1 is LGHNA and CDR2 is YSLEER in the germline V gene. The CDR3 is 17 amino acids. The CDR3 spells CASSQDRNTGAYYEQYF. CDR3 nucleotides: TGCGCCAGCAGCCAAGATAGGAATACAGGGGCCTACTACGAGCAGTACTTC.

Concerning this clone: The sample carries other DNA sequences with the same CDR3. V usage is TRBV15 and J usage is TRBJ1-2; maybe TRBD1 (6 bases). The CDR3 loop spans 16 amino acids. Germline V gene lookup returns CDR1 LNHNV and CDR2 YYDKDF (reference sequence). V shed 1 base and J shed 13 bases, with 25 bases lying between them. CDR3 sequence (DNA): TGTGCCACCAGCAGAGTTCCGTGGACAGCGATGTCTCCCCGCACCTTC. Translation gives CATSRVPWTAMSPRTF. Supplemented by reference TRBV15 and TRBJ1-2, the full variable domain reads DAMVIQNPRYQVTQFGKPVTLSCSQTLNHNVMYWYQQKSSQAPKLLFHYYDKDFNNEADTPDNFQSRRPNTSFCFLDIRSPGLGDTAMYLCATSRVPWTAMSPRTFGSGTRLTVV.

The chain links TRBV27 to TRBJ2-1, with TRBD2 identical over 11 bases. This CDR3 is built from 20 residues. Looked up from germline, CDR1 is MNHEY and CDR2 is SMNVEV (reference sequence). V gave up 4 bases and J gave up 1 base; unmatched junction bases: 15. DNA of the CDR3: TGTGCCAGCAGTTCCCCCCGGTGGTTAGCGGGAGGGCGATCCTACAATGAGCAGTTCTTC. It codes for CASSSPRWLAGGRSYNEQFF.

The chain links TRBV25-1 to TRBJ2-5, with D possibly TRBD1 on 6 matching bases. V lost 6 bases to trimming and J lost 1 base, with 21 bases between them. Per germline, CDR1 MGHDK and CDR2 SYGVNS. This CDR3 contains 17 residues. CDR3 in amino acids: CASSPLRRGEAQETQYF. CDR3 coding DNA: TGTGCCAGCAGCCCCCTCCGCAGGGGAGAGGCCCAAGAGACCCAGTACTTC.

The rearrangement joins TRBV6-6 to TRBJ2-7, with D tentatively TRBD2 (6 bases). There are 15 residues in the CDR3. The V and J ends lost 2 bases and 0 bases respectively, with 11 bases between them. Germline-derived CDR1 and CDR2 are MNHNY and SVGAGI (reference sequence). This CDR3 reads CASSYGDWDSYEQYF. In nucleotides, the CDR3 is TGTGCCAGCAGTTACGGGGACTGGGACTCCTACGAGCAGTACTTC.

V gene TRBV7-8 combines with J gene TRBJ1-5, with no clear D. V was cut by 3 bases and J by 2 bases, with 8 bases left in between. The length of the CDR3 is 14 residues. Germline values: CDR1 SGHVS, CDR2 FQNEAQ. CDR3 DNA sequence: TGTGCCAGCAGCTTGGTGGAGGGCAATCAGCCCCAGCATTTT. This sequence encodes CASSLVEGNQPQHF. The full variable domain, completed using reference TRBV7-8 and TRBJ1-5, is GAGVSQSPRYKVAKRGQDVALRCDPISGHVSLFWYQQALGQGPEFLTYFQNEAQLDKSGLPSDRFFAERPEGSVSTLKIQRTQQEDSAVYLCASSLVEGNQPQHFGDGTRLSIL.

The V call is TRBV19, the J call TRBJ1-1; D is unclear. The length of the CDR3 is 14 residues. The germline V and J ends were trimmed by 7 bases and 3 bases, with 15 bases remaining between them. CDR1 and CDR2 from the germline V gene are LNHDA and SQIVND (reference sequence). CDR3 sequence (DNA): TGTGCCAGTACGCCAAGCGAGGACTACACTGAAGCTTTCTTT. Translation: CASTPSEDYTEAFF. Complete variable domain (other parts from reference TRBV19 and TRBJ1-1): DGGITQSPKYLFRKEGQNVTLSCEQNLNHDAMYWYRQDPGQGLRLIYYSQIVNDFQKGDIAEGYSVSREKKESFPLTVTSAQKNPTAFYLCASTPSEDYTEAFFGQGTRLTVV.

V and J are TRBV18 and TRBJ2-3; 7 positions agree with TRBD1. The J segment lost 1 base and the V segment lost 3 bases, leaving 7 bases of the junction unmatched. The CDR3 extends over 16 amino acids. Per germline, CDR1 KGHSH and CDR2 LQKENI. In nucleotides, the CDR3 is TGTGCCAGCTCACCCCTGACAGGGCAAGGCACAGATACGCAGTATTTT. Its translation is CASSPLTGQGTDTQYF.

This clone was detected once. The V gene is TRBV7-9, the J gene TRBJ1-2; tentative D call: TRBD1 (5 bases). The CDR3 contains 16 residues. Germline-derived CDR1 and CDR2 are SEHNR and FQNEAQ (reference sequence). Deletions cut 4 bases from V and 2 bases from J, with 17 bases between. The CDR3 region is CASSSSPGLLNYGYTF. The CDR3 nucleotides are TGTGCCAGCAGCTCTAGCCCGGGACTGCTAAACTATGGCTACACCTTC.

The CDR3 sequence: CASSIERQGPMYF. The CDR3 nucleotides are TGCGCCAGCAGCATAGAGAGACAGGGCCCGATGTACTTC. The V and J genes are TRBV5-1 and TRBJ2-5; 7 bases fit TRBD1. The V gene end was trimmed by 4 bases and the J gene end by 13 bases; junction bases not matched to a gene: 13. The CDR3 sequence is 13 residues long. CDR1 is SGHRS and CDR2 is YFSETQ in the germline V gene.

The chain couples TRBV16 to TRBJ2-1; D may be TRBD1 (5 bases). Trimming pared 4 bases from V and 10 bases from J, leaving 14 bases between. The CDR3 runs 13 residues. Per germline, CDR1 KGHSY and CDR2 FQNENV. The CDR3 reads CASSPQGFDEQFF. The CDR3, as DNA: TGTGCCAGCAGCCCCCAGGGTTTTGACGAGCAGTTCTTC. Together with reference TRBV16 and TRBJ2-1, the CDR3 gives the full variable domain: GEEVAQTPKHLVRGEGQKAKLYCAPIKGHSYVFWYQQVLKNEFKFLISFQNENVFDETGMPKERFSAKCLPNSPCSLEIQATKLEDSAVYFCASSPQGFDEQFFGPGTRLTVL.

The V call is TRBV7-3, the J call TRBJ1-5; D remains unclear. This CDR3 has 18 residues. The ends were cut back, 2 bases at V and 7 bases at J, with 24 bases in the middle. CDR1 SGHTA and CDR2 FQGTGA come from the germline V gene. The CDR3 sequence is CASSLDGFGVNFSQPQHF. CDR3 bases: TGTGCCAGCAGCTTAGACGGGTTCGGGGTCAACTTCTCGCAGCCCCAGCATTTT.

This chain connects TRBV18 to TRBJ1-5; D is ambiguous. The CDR3 sequence is 12 residues long. Germline V gene data show CDR1 as KGHSH and CDR2 as LQKENI. V lost 4 bases and J 5 bases, leaving 6 bases between the germline ends. CDR3 protein: CASSRADQPQHF. CDR3 coding DNA: TGTGCCAGCTCACGAGCCGATCAGCCCCAGCATTTT.

This clone has more than one count but fewer than ten. The chain carries TRBV27 and TRBJ2-6; 8 bases align to TRBD2. Germline values: CDR1 MNHEY, CDR2 SMNVEV (reference sequence). The CDR3 contains 16 residues. With V trimmed by 7 bases and J by 0 bases, 5 bases remained unmatched. In DNA, the CDR3 is TGTGCCAGCATCGGGAGGGACCACTCTGGGGCCAACGTCCTGACTTTC. Translating it yields CASIGRDHSGANVLTF.

A single count supports this clone. The chain has TRBV18 and TRBJ2-7; TRBD1 is a possible D gene (5 bases). This CDR3 is 18 amino acids long. The V gene's germline CDR1 is KGHSH and CDR2 LQKENI. The ends were cut back, 3 bases at V and 4 bases at J, with 25 bases in the middle. CDR3 in DNA: TGTGCCAGCTCACCCCCGGGCAAAGGGGCGCTTTTAAAATACGAGCAGTACTTC. This translates into CASSPPGKGALLKYEQYF.

This clone was recorded a few times. CDR3 residues: CASSLDGVGNEKLFF. CDR3 bases: TGCGCCAGCAGCCTGGACGGGGTGGGTAATGAAAAACTGTTTTTT. The V and J genes are TRBV5-1 and TRBJ1-4, with no clear D. The CDR3 is 15 amino acids. Germline-derived CDR1 and CDR2 are SGHRS and YFSETQ. V was shortened by 4 bases and J by 4 bases, with 14 bases between the two germline ends.